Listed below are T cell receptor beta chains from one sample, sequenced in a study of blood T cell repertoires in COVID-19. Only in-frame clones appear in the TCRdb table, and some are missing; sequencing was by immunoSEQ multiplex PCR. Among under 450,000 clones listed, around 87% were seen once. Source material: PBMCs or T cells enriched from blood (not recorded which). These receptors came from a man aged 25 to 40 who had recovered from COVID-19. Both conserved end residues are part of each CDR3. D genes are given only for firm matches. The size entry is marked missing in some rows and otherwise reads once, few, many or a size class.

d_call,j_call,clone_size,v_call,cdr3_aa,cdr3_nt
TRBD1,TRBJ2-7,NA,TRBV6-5,CASSITEGQGAEQYF,TGTGCCAGCAGTATCACCGAGGGACAGGGGGCCGAGCAGTACTTC
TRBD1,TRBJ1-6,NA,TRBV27,CASSPGTGAGGGYSPLHF,TGTGCCAGCAGTCCCGGGACAGGGGCAGGGGGTGGATATTCACCCCTCCACTTT
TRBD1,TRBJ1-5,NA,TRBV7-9,CASSFYMTGGLDQPQHF,TGTGCCAGCAGCTTCTATATGACAGGGGGTCTCGATCAGCCCCAGCATTTT
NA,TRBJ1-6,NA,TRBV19,CASSPWQDNSPLHF,TGTGCCAGTAGTCCCTGGCAGGATAATTCACCCCTCCACTTT
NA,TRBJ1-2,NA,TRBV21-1,CASSKCGFSGTGGCRYGYTF,TGTGCCAGCAGCAAATGCGGATTTTCCGGGACAGGGGGCTGTAGGTATGGCTACACCTTC
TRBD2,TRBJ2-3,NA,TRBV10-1,CASSEWSGGRTDTQYF,TGCGCCAGCAGTGAGTGGAGCGGGGGACGCACAGATACGCAGTATTTT
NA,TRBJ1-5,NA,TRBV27,CASSPQLINQPQHF,TGTGCCAGCAGCCCACAGTTGATCAATCAGCCCCAGCATTTT
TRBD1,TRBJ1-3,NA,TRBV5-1,CASSARGQGSGNTIYF,TGCGCCAGCAGCGCCCGGGGACAGGGCTCTGGAAACACCATATATTTT
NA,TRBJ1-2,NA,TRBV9,CASSVVDTSYGYTF,TGTGCCAGCAGCGTAGTCGACACCAGCTATGGCTACACCTTC
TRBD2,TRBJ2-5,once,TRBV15,CATSRVPSGGRETQYF,TGTGCCACCAGCAGAGTCCCTAGCGGGGGGAGAGAGACCCAGTACTTC
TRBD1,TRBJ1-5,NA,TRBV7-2,CASSFGRGNQPQHF,TGTGCCAGCAGCTTCGGCAGGGGGAATCAGCCCCAGCATTTT
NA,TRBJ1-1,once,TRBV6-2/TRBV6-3,CASSYGGYQLNTEAFF,TGTGCCAGCAGTTACGGAGGGTATCAGCTGAACACTGAAGCTTTCTTT
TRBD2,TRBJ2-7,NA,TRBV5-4,CASSSPSGGSEQYF,TGTGCCAGCAGCTCGCCGAGCGGGGGCTCCGAGCAGTACTTC
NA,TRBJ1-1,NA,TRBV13,CASTRGLNTEAFF,TGTGCCAGCACCCGGGGTTTGAACACTGAAGCTTTCTTT
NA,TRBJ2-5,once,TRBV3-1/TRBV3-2,CASSLQAQETQYF,TGTGCCAGCAGCCTACAGGCCCAAGAGACCCAGTACTTC
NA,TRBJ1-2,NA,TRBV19,CASSPAGSNYGYTF,TGTGCCAGTAGTCCGGCAGGGTCTAACTATGGCTACACCTTC
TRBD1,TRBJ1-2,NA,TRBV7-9,CASSAPGQGNYGYTF,TGTGCCAGCAGCGCCCCGGGACAGGGTAACTATGGCTACACCTTC
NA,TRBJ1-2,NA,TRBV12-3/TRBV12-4,CASSRDKEGYTF,TGTGCCAGCAGCCGAGACAAAGAGGGCTACACCTTC
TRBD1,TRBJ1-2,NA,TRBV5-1,CARSLRGAGGSYGYTF,TGCGCCCGCAGCTTGAGGGGGGCAGGGGGTAGCTATGGCTACACCTTC
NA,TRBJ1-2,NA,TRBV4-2,CASSPSDYGYTF,TGTGCCAGCAGCCCTTCGGACTATGGCTACACCTTC
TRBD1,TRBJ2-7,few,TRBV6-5,CASRPGQGGRYEQYF,TGTGCCAGCAGACCAGGACAGGGGGGAAGGTACGAGCAGTACTTC
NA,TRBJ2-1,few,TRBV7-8,CASSLGLRNEQFF,TGTGCCAGCAGCCTGGGACTCCGGAATGAGCAGTTCTTC
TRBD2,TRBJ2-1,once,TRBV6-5,CASSYLAGGGYNEQFF,TGTGCCAGCAGTTACTTAGCGGGGGGAGGGTACAATGAGCAGTTCTTC
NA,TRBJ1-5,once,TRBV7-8,CASSLEGGGISNQPQHF,TGTGCCAGCAGCTTAGAGGGTGGAGGGATCAGCAATCAGCCCCAGCATTTT
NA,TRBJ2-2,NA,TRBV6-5,CASSLAGTSTGELFF,TGTGCCAGCAGCCTCGCCGGGACATCCACCGGGGAGCTGTTTTTT
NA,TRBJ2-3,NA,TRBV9,CASSPSVSDTQYF,TGTGCCAGCAGCCCTAGCGTGTCGGATACGCAGTATTTT
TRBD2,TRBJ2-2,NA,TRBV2,CASSLTSGGNTGELFF,TGTGCCAGCAGTTTGACTAGCGGGGGCAACACCGGGGAGCTGTTTTTT
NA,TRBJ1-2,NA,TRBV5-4,CASSTGTSLNYGYTF,TGTGCCAGCAGCACGGGGACATCGCTCAACTATGGCTACACCTTC
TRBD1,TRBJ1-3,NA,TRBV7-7,CASSPRQGKRGNTIYF,TGTGCTAGCAGCCCCCGACAGGGTAAGCGGGGAAACACCATATATTTT
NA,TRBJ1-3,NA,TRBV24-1,CATSDLRGKNTIYF,TGTGCCACCAGTGATTTGCGGGGGAAAAACACCATATATTTT
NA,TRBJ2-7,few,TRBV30,CAWSVGGALYEQYF,TGTGCCTGGAGTGTAGGAGGGGCCTTGTACGAGCAGTACTTC